This T cell receptor beta chain originates from a study of shared clonotypes between healthy human individuals. As handled by the study authors: Filtering of immunoSEQ junctional sequences could not match full-length read filtering. Method: immunoSEQ multiplex PCR; TCRdb's copy keeps in-frame clones and lacks some. D and trimming come from the DNA, and the V and J calls and clone size come from that table. The sample holds some 2,400,000 clones; 90% to 96% are singletons and the top ten take less than 0.15%. V lost 2 bases, J lost 1 base, and 11 bases lay in between. The CDR3 length is 15 residues. Germline CDR1 and CDR2: SGHNT and YYREEE (reference sequence).

The sequence derives from a man aged 18 to 35 in good health. The sequenced material came from naive CD4+ T cells sorted from blood. This sample's subset: CD45RA+ positively selected. The chain combines TRBV5-4 with TRBJ2-3, with D possibly TRBD1 on 5 matching bases. This CDR3 reads CASSLGAVGTDTQYF. In nucleotides, the CDR3 is TGTGCCAGCAGCTTAGGGGCAGTTGGCACAGATACGCAGTATTTT. The complete variable domain, with remaining parts taken from reference TRBV5-4 and TRBJ2-3, reads ETGVTQSPTHLIKTRGQQVTLRCSSQSGHNTVSWYQQALGQGPQFIFQYYREEENGRGNFPPRFSGLQFPNYSSELNVNALELDDSALYLCASSLGAVGTDTQYFGPGTRLTVL.